These 21 T cell receptor beta chains originate from one sample sequenced in a study of T cells expressing NK-cell markers. TCRdb reworked the 5' RACE reads into one entry per CDR3 protein, no DNA. In all, the sample yields about 450,000 distinct CDR3 sequences. Sequencing was done on a sample of blood T cells: a sorted CD56 or NKG2C T cell subset, CD4+ or CD8+ T cells, or bulk PBMC T cells (not recorded which). Receptor source: a woman aged 18-70 years in good health.

J is TRBJ2-7 and V is TRBV29-1; TCRdb selects TRBD1, and the lack of DNA leaves this call unchecked. The CDR3 covers 12 residues. The germline V gene encodes CDR1 SQVTM and CDR2 ANQGSEA. CDR3 sequence: CSVEHTGDEQYF.

V usage is TRBV20-1 and J usage is TRBJ1-2; TCRdb lists TRBD1, though no DNA is available to test this call. CDR3 length: 14 residues. Germline CDR1 is DFQATT and CDR2 is SNEGSKA (reference sequence). CDR3: CSAETGAVYDGYTF.

The gene calls are TRBV20-1 and TRBJ2-3; TCRdb's assignment of TRBD1 cannot be checked, as there is no DNA. The germline CDR1 and CDR2 sequences are DFQATT and SNEGSKA (reference sequence). The CDR3 covers 14 residues. The CDR3 is CSGARGERGDTQYF.

The chain has TRBV12-3 or TRBV12-4 and TRBJ1-5; TCRdb indicates TRBD1, and absent DNA this call remains unverified. The CDR3 sequence is 15 residues long. The CDR3 spells CASRIETGGNQPQHF.

The chain employs TRBV6-5 and TRBJ1-4. CDR3 size: 15 residues. The germline gives CDR1 MNHEY, CDR2 SVGAGI. CDR3 in amino acids: CASSYSGYSGEKLFF.

The chain uses TRBV7-2 and TRBJ2-2. Germline V lookup: CDR1 SGHTA, CDR2 FQGNSA. There are 18 residues in the CDR3. CDR3 loop: CASSLPFFSGANTGELFF.

This sequence joins TRBV7-2 and TRBJ2-3. CDR3 length: 15 residues. In germline, CDR1 is SGHTA, CDR2 FQGNSA. CDR3 residues: CASSLPSRRTDTQYF. The full variable domain, with the rest looked up from reference TRBV7-2 and TRBJ2-3, is GAGVSQSPSNKVTEKGKDVELRCDPISGHTALYWYRQSLGQGLEFLIYFQGNSAPDKSGLPSDRFSAERTGGSVSTLTIQRTQQEDSAVYLCASSLPSRRTDTQYFGPGTRLTVL.

This chain links TRBV12-3 or TRBV12-4 with TRBJ2-7. CDR3 length: 12 residues. The CDR3 spells CASSLGWNEQYF.

CDR3 protein: CATSSRLTGGNEQFF. The rearrangement joins TRBV15 to TRBJ2-1; TCRdb's D call of TRBD2 is untestable without DNA. Germline CDR1 LNHNV, CDR2 YYDKDF (reference sequence). The CDR3 spans 15 residues.

This chain's CDR3 is CASSQDRREQFF. This sequence joins TRBV3-1 and TRBJ2-1. This CDR3 has 12 amino acids. Germline lookup yields CDR1 LGHDT and CDR2 YNNKEL (reference sequence).

J is TRBJ2-3 and V is TRBV2; TCRdb names TRBD2, which stays unverified in the absence of DNA. Germline CDR1 is SNHLY and CDR2 is FYNNEI. The CDR3 spans 16 residues. CDR3 amino acids: CASLQSIAGGTDTQYF.

V and J are TRBV23-1 and TRBJ2-1; TCRdb lists TRBD2, though no DNA is available to test this call. TRBV23-1 is noted as an ORF with a role that remains uncertain. The CDR3 extends over 15 amino acids. CDR3 loop: CASSQFSGRRDEQFF.

V gene TRBV9 combines with J gene TRBJ1-2; TCRdb picks TRBD1, but there is no DNA to check that call. Germline assignment: CDR1 SGDLS and CDR2 YYNGEE. CDR3 size: 15 residues. CDR3 region: CASSVEAGEAYGYTF.

The chain couples TRBV12-3 or TRBV12-4 to TRBJ1-4. This CDR3 has 15 amino acids. CDR3 residues: CASSLGGIREEKLFF.

The CDR3 loop reads CASSQRTGNTEAFF. The chain couples TRBV4-1 to TRBJ1-1; TCRdb gives TRBD1 as the D gene, but with no DNA this cannot be confirmed. The CDR3 runs 14 residues. Germline V lookup: CDR1 MGHRA, CDR2 YSYEKL.

The chain links TRBV29-1 to TRBJ2-1; TCRdb picks TRBD2, but there is no DNA to check that call. The CDR3 loop spans 13 amino acids. Germline loops: CDR1 SQVTM, CDR2 ANQGSEA. Here the CDR3 reads CSGRVLSYNEQFF.

The chain carries TRBV5-4 and TRBJ2-5; checking the TCRdb D call of TRBD2 is not possible without DNA. The CDR3 is made up of 16 amino acids. The germline CDR1 and CDR2 sequences are SGHNT and YYREEE (reference sequence). Here the CDR3 reads CASSLRTSSPTETQYF.

J is TRBJ2-7 and V is TRBV29-1. The germline gives CDR1 SQVTM, CDR2 ANQGSEA. The CDR3 has 13 residues. The CDR3 protein is CSVGQGSSYEQYF.

The chain joins TRBV6-1 to TRBJ1-1. Per the germline V gene, CDR1 is MNHNS and CDR2 is SASEGT. The CDR3 runs to 16 residues. The CDR3 region is CASSPIDPDRTTEAFF.

The chain couples TRBV7-2 to TRBJ2-2; TCRdb's D call of TRBD2 is untestable without DNA. There are 15 residues in the CDR3. Germline CDR1 reads SGHTA; CDR2 reads FQGNSA. CDR3 sequence reads: CASTVGGRGSGELFF.

This chain connects TRBV14 to TRBJ2-5; lacking DNA, the TRBD2 call made by TCRdb goes unchecked. CDR3 length: 15 amino acids. Looked up from germline, CDR1 is SGHDN and CDR2 is FVKESK. The CDR3 is CASSQLAGARWTQYF.